The entry below describes one T cell receptor beta chain. The data originate from a study of cytomegalovirus exposure and HLA in healthy donors. Primers for the PCR totalled 60 Vbeta and 13 Jbeta. Clones were read by immunoSEQ multiplex PCR, and TCRdb kept only the in-frame ones, dropping some. The profile shows 180,000 or so clones, about 80% of them singletons. The CDR3 contains 18 residues. Unmatched junction bases numbered 14, after V lost 2 bases and J lost 5 bases. Germline CDR1 reads MNHNS; CDR2 reads SASEGT. The TCR originated in a young woman in good health and CMV-seropositive. The V gene is TRBV6-1, the J gene TRBJ1-5; 8 nucleotides match TRBD1. Input material: PBMCs. The CDR3 protein is CASSERSRWQGAYQPQHF. The DNA for the CDR3 is TGTGCCAGCAGTGAACGGTCGAGGTGGCAGGGGGCCTATCAGCCCCAGCATTTT.